One sample yielded the 28 T cell receptor beta chains listed below, sequenced in a study of molecular identifiers for immune sequencing clone quantification. In TCRdb, the PCR reads were re-called with MiXCR into one record per CDR3 protein. The table lists about 640,000 distinct CDR3 sequences, 20% of them singletons. The sequencing sample was made of naive CD8+ T cells from blood, with Jurkat cell RNA spiked in. As for subset: FACS-sorted CD8+CD4-CCR7+CD45RA+ naive T cells. Source of these receptors: a human donor in good health. Some libraries in this study had Jurkat cell RNA spiked in.

This clonotype has only a few counts. This clone may be a read error of a much larger clone one base away. The genes are TRBV28 and TRBJ1-5; 12 bases agree with TRBD1. The CDR3 totals 15 residues. The germline gives CDR1 MDHEN, CDR2 SYDVKM. The CDR3 loop reads CVSSFRDRGLQPQHF. In nucleotides, the CDR3 is TGTGTCAGCAGTTTCCGGGACAGGGGGCTTCAGCCCCAGCATTTT.

This clonotype was observed a handful of times. The chain employs TRBV19 and TRBJ2-7, with 9 bases lining up with TRBD1. J lost 5 bases, V lost 4 bases, and 3 bases had no gene match. Germline V gene data show CDR1 as LNHDA and CDR2 as SQIVND (reference sequence). This CDR3 contains 13 residues. DNA of the CDR3: TGTGCCAGTAGTAGGGACAGGGCCAACGAGCAGTACTTC. Its translation is CASSRDRANEQYF.

About this clonotype itself: This may arise from a read error, as a much more abundant clone is one base away. Because the CDR3 is missing its conserved closing phenylalanine or tryptophan, this is likely a read error. V gene TRBV5-4 combines with J gene TRBJ2-3, with 11 bases fitting TRBD2. The J segment lost 1 base and the V segment lost 1 base, leaving 11 bases of the junction unmatched. CDR3 size: 19 residues. Looked up from germline, CDR1 is SGHNT and CDR2 is YYREEE (reference sequence). The CDR3 reads CASSLLGLAGGPRTDTQYL. The CDR3 bases are TGTGCCAGCAGCTTGCTCGGTTTAGCGGGAGGGCCACGCACAGATACGCAGTATCTT.

This chain connects TRBV10-2 to TRBJ2-5; D uncertain. The CDR3 is 14 amino acids. Deletions cut 11 bases from V and 1 base from J, with 17 bases between. Germline-derived CDR1 and CDR2 are WSHSY and SAAADI. The CDR3 reads CASSSSSGQETQYF. CDR3 nucleotides: TGCGCCTCGTCGTCTTCTTCAGGCCAAGAGACCCAGTACTTC.

With respect to this clonotype: It may be a read error: a sequence one base away is much more abundant. The chain uses TRBV24-1 and TRBJ2-1; TRBD1 aligns across 7 bases. The CDR3 has 15 amino acids. Germline CDR1 is KGHDR and CDR2 is SFDVKD. The CDR3, as DNA: TGTGCCACCAGTGATTCCCTACAGGGGAACGATGAGCGGTTCTTC. Amino acid sequence: CATSDSLQGNDERFF.

To note about this clonotype: A clone one base away is much larger, so this may be a read error. CDR3 DNA: TGTGCCAGCAGTTACCCGGCAGGCACGGAGACCCAGTCCTTC. It yields the protein CASSYPAGTETQSF. The genes are TRBV6-5 and TRBJ2-5; unclear D gene. CDR1 is MNHEY and CDR2 is SVGAGI in the germline V gene. This CDR3 spans 14 amino acids.

This chain links TRBV20-1 with TRBJ1-1; D ambiguous. The CDR3 totals 13 residues. Germline V lookup: CDR1 DFQATT, CDR2 SNEGSKA (reference sequence). Deletions cut 2 bases from V and 0 bases from J, with 7 bases between. In nucleotides, the CDR3 is TGCAGTGCTAGATCCCCGGTGAACACTGAAGCTTTCTTT. Translating it yields CSARSPVNTEAFF.

This clonotype showed up just a few times. The chain combines TRBV4-1 with TRBJ2-7; the match to TRBD1 covers 9 bases. J lost 3 bases, V lost 0 bases, and 6 bases had no gene match. Germline CDR1 MGHRA, CDR2 YSYEKL. This CDR3 is built from 16 residues. This chain's CDR3 is CASSQDQGQGNYEQYF. CDR3 DNA: TGCGCCAGCAGCCAAGATCAGGGACAGGGAAACTACGAGCAGTACTTC.

A word on this clonotype: A much larger clone differs by one base, so this may be a read error. The V and J genes are TRBV12-3 or TRBV12-4 and TRBJ2-2, with no clear D. Trimming removed 5 bases at V and 10 bases at J, with 11 bases between. The length of the CDR3 is 12 residues. Written as DNA, the CDR3 is TGTGCCAGCAGTAGTCAGTCCGAGGAGCTGTTTTTT. It specifies CASSSQSEELFF.

As regards this clonotype: An end of the junction differs from the germline gene, which may be a read error. V usage is TRBV4-1 and J usage is TRBJ2-3, with D possibly TRBD2 on 6 matching bases. Germline V CDR1 and CDR2: MGHRA, YSYEKL. The CDR3 has 16 residues. Here the CDR3 DNA reads TGCGCCGGCAGCCACTTACTGGCGGGGCCCACAGATACGCAGTATTTT. The encoded protein is CAGSHLLAGPTDTQYF.

V usage is TRBV9 and J usage is TRBJ1-4, with unresolved D. The CDR3 totals 15 residues. V was clipped by 3 bases and J by 0 bases, with 9 bases between them. CDR1 SGDLS and CDR2 YYNGEE come from the germline V gene. The CDR3 protein is CASSAPEATNEKLFF. The CDR3 region has the DNA TGTGCCAGCAGCGCTCCAGAAGCAACTAATGAAAAACTGTTTTTT.

The chain has TRBV19 and TRBJ1-6; 7 bases fit TRBD1. V trimming: 7 bases; J trimming: 7 bases; junction bases outside the gene matches: 7. The germline V gene has CDR1 LNHDA and CDR2 SQIVND (reference sequence). The CDR3 sequence is 14 residues long. The CDR3 protein is CASTHARGNSPLHF. In nucleotides, the CDR3 is TGTGCCAGTACCCATGCCAGGGGGAATTCACCCCTCCACTTT.

This clonotype appeared many times. The J gene is TRBJ2-6, the V gene TRBV27; D remains ambiguous. V dropped 5 bases and J dropped 0 bases, with 11 bases sitting between them. CDR1 MNHEY and CDR2 SMNVEV come from the germline V gene (reference sequence). The CDR3 loop spans 16 amino acids. The CDR3 sequence: CASSPLESSGANVLTF. The CDR3 region has the DNA TGTGCCAGCAGTCCTCTTGAGAGCTCTGGGGCCAACGTCCTGACTTTC.

This clonotype was counted at least ten times. The rearrangement uses TRBV5-6 and TRBJ2-7, with 9 bases matching TRBD2. The CDR3 spans 14 residues. From germline, CDR1 is SGHDT and CDR2 YYEEEE. The V and J ends lost 4 bases and 3 bases, in that order; junction bases with no gene match: 5. The CDR3 reads CASSIAGDLYEQYF. The CDR3 nucleotides are TGTGCCAGCAGCATAGCGGGGGACCTCTACGAGCAGTACTTC.

In its sample, this clonotype was seen many times. This sequence joins TRBV27 and TRBJ2-3; D unresolved. The V gene lost 3 bases and the J gene lost 2 bases, with 15 bases spanning the gap. CDR3 length equals 16 residues. Germline-derived CDR1 and CDR2 are MNHEY and SMNVEV (reference sequence). The CDR3 DNA reads as TGTGCCAGCAGTTTTATAACTCCGCTTACCACAGATACGCAGTATTTT. Translated, it gives CASSFITPLTTDTQYF.

This clonotype was detected only a few times. The chain employs TRBV4-3 and TRBJ2-2; 9 nucleotides match TRBD2. With V trimmed by 0 bases and J by 6 bases, 2 bases remained unmatched. The CDR3 loop spans 15 amino acids. The germline CDR1 and CDR2 sequences are LGHNA and YSLEER. CDR3 residues: CASSQDGGGAGELFF. In DNA form, the CDR3 reads TGCGCCAGCAGCCAAGATGGCGGGGGGGCCGGGGAGCTGTTTTTT.

This clonotype was seen at least ten times. The CDR3 reads CASSIVGPTATSYNSPLHF. The CDR3 DNA follows: TGTGCCAGTAGTATAGTCGGGCCGACGGCTACCTCCTATAATTCACCCCTCCACTTT. V and J are TRBV19 and TRBJ1-6; D ambiguous. This CDR3 is built from 19 residues. V was clipped by 1 base and J by 0 bases, with 16 bases between them. CDR1 is LNHDA and CDR2 is SQIVND in the germline V gene (reference sequence).

The table lists this clonotype with many counts. The CDR3: CASSFQANTGELFF. CDR3 DNA sequence: TGTGCCAGCAGCTTCCAGGCGAACACCGGGGAGCTGTTTTTT. This rearrangement joins TRBV7-9 to TRBJ2-2; D remains unclear. V dropped 3 bases and J dropped 0 bases, with 5 bases sitting between them. Germline-derived CDR1 and CDR2 are SEHNR and FQNEAQ (reference sequence). The CDR3 is made up of 14 amino acids.

Notes on this clonotype: Because it lacks the conserved phenylalanine or tryptophan at the end, this CDR3 is likely a read error. The rearrangement joins TRBV6-2 or TRBV6-3 to TRBJ2-7, with D tentatively TRBD1 (5 bases). With 4 bases removed from V and 3 bases from J, the gap between germline ends came to 10 bases. CDR1 MNHEY and CDR2 SVGEGT come from the germline V gene. The CDR3 sequence is 13 residues long. CDR3 bases: TGTGCCAGCAGTTTTCAGGGTATCTACGAGCAGTACCTC. The encoded protein is CASSFQGIYEQYL.

In regard to this clonotype: Sequence at one end of the junction differs from germline and may be a read error. V and J are TRBV5-1 and TRBJ2-3, with D perhaps matching TRBD2 (5 bases). From germline, CDR1 is SGHRS and CDR2 YFSETQ. The CDR3 loop spans 14 amino acids. CDR3 in DNA: TGCGCCAGCAGCTTCGGGGTTAGCACAGATACGCAGTGTTTT. This encodes CASSFGVSTDTQCF.

There are many counts of this clonotype. The J gene is TRBJ2-7, the V gene TRBV27; D possibly corresponds to TRBD1 (6 bases). The V gene lost 3 bases and the J gene lost 2 bases, with 20 bases spanning the gap. Germline assignment: CDR1 MNHEY and CDR2 SMNVEV (reference sequence). This CDR3 is built from 17 residues. The CDR3 here is CASSFLQSQGRPYEQYF. The CDR3, as DNA: TGTGCCAGCAGTTTCCTCCAGTCACAGGGAAGGCCCTACGAGCAGTACTTC.

This clonotype was observed a handful of times. The chain employs TRBV11-1 and TRBJ2-7, with 12 bases lining up with TRBD2. Germline values: CDR1 SGHAT, CDR2 FQDESV (reference sequence). The V gene end was trimmed by 1 base and the J gene end by 4 bases; junction bases not matched to a gene: 5. The CDR3 covers 16 residues. This chain's CDR3 is CASSLETSGSPYEQYF. The CDR3 DNA reads as TGTGCCAGCAGCTTAGAGACTAGCGGGAGTCCTTACGAGCAGTACTTC.

Many counts were recorded for this clonotype. This chain joins TRBV5-6 and TRBJ2-4; D unresolved. CDR1 is SGHDT, CDR2 YYEEEE, per germline. The CDR3 is made up of 15 amino acids. Trimming stripped 1 base from V and 0 bases from J, with 8 bases between. CDR3 loop: CASSLTVLAKNIQYF. The CDR3 DNA reads as TGTGCCAGCAGCTTGACAGTACTAGCCAAAAACATTCAGTACTTC.

Many counts were recorded for this clonotype. This chain joins TRBV7-9 and TRBJ2-7; D gene uncertain. The V end lost 6 bases, the J end lost 1 base, and 13 bases lay between the germline ends. Germline V gene sequence: CDR1 SEHNR, CDR2 FQNEAQ (reference sequence). The CDR3 is 14 amino acids. CDR3 bases: TGTGCCAGCAGAAACACGGAGTCGTCCTACGAGCAGTACTTC. It codes for CASRNTESSYEQYF.

This chain uses TRBV19 with TRBJ1-5, with TRBD1 as a possible D gene (6 bases). CDR3 size: 17 residues. V was pared by 4 bases and J by 2 bases, with 18 bases between. Germline CDR1 is LNHDA and CDR2 is SQIVND (reference sequence). DNA for the CDR3: TGTGCCAGTAGTAACGAAGGGGGGAGGTCGGGCAATCAGCCCCAGCATTTT. Translated: CASSNEGGRSGNQPQHF. Full variable domain (missing parts from reference TRBV19 and TRBJ1-5): DGGITQSPKYLFRKEGQNVTLSCEQNLNHDAMYWYRQDPGQGLRLIYYSQIVNDFQKGDIAEGYSVSREKKESFPLTVTSAQKNPTAFYLCASSNEGGRSGNQPQHFGDGTRLSIL.

In this sample, this clonotype turned up many times. The V call is TRBV4-1, the J call TRBJ2-1; D unclear. Trimming cost V 1 base and J 4 bases, with 5 bases left between them. The germline CDR1 and CDR2 sequences are MGHRA and YSYEKL. This CDR3 is built from 13 residues. For the CDR3, the DNA is TGCGCCAGCAGCCAAGCCGAGTACAATGAGCAGTTCTTC. Residues: CASSQAEYNEQFF.

The table lists this clonotype with many counts. The chain combines TRBV6-2 or TRBV6-3 with TRBJ2-3, with 8 bases fitting TRBD1. The length of the CDR3 is 13 residues. V lost 10 bases, J lost 2 bases, and 5 bases stayed unmatched. Germline V gene lookup returns CDR1 MNHEY and CDR2 SVGEGT. CDR3 sequence (DNA): TGTGCCATCCGGGACAGGTACACAGATACGCAGTATTTT. Its protein is CAIRDRYTDTQYF.

The chain couples TRBV7-2 to TRBJ2-1, with 7 bases that match TRBD1. Germline CDR1 is SGHTA and CDR2 is FQGNSA. Trimming cost V 0 bases and J 8 bases; bases outside gene matches: 7. The CDR3 totals 15 residues. The CDR3 loop reads CASSLAKQGIHEQFF. In DNA form, the CDR3 reads TGTGCCAGCAGCTTAGCCAAACAGGGGATTCATGAGCAGTTCTTC.